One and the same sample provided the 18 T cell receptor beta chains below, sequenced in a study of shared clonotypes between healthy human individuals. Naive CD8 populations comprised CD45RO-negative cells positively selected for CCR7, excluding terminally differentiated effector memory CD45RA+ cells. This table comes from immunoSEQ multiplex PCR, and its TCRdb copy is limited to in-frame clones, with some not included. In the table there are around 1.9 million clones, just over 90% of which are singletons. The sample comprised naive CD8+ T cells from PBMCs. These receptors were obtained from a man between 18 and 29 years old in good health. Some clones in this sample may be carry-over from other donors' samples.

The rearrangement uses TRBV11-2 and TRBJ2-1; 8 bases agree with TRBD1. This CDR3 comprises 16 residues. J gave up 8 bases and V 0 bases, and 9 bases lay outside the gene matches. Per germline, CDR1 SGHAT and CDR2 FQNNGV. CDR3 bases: TGTGCCAGCAGCTTAGACTGGACAGGGCCATTGGATGAGCAGTTCTTC. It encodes CASSLDWTGPLDEQFF.

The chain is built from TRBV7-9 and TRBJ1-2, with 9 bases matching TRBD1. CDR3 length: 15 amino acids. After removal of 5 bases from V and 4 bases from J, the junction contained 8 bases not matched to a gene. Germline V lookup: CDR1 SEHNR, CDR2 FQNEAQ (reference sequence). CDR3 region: CASSDRDRAVYGYTF. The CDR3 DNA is TGTGCCAGCAGCGATCGGGACAGGGCTGTCTATGGCTACACCTTC.

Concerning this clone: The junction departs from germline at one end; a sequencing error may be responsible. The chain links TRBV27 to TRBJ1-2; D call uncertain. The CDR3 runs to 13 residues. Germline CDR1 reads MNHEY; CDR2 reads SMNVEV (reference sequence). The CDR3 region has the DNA TGTGCCAGCAGTCCCAGCCCGAATAACATGGGCCGCTTC. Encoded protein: CASSPSPNNMGRF.

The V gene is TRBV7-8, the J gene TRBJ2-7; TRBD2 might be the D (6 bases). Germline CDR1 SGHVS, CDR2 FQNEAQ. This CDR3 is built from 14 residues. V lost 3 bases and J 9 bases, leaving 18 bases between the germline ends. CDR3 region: CASSFREPDERQYF. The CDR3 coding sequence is TGTGCCAGCAGCTTCCGGGAGCCAGATGAACGGCAGTACTTC. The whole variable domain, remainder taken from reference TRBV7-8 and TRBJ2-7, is GAGVSQSPRYKVAKRGQDVALRCDPISGHVSLFWYQQALGQGPEFLTYFQNEAQLDKSGLPSDRFFAERPEGSVSTLKIQRTQQEDSAVYLCASSFREPDERQYFGPGTRLTVT.

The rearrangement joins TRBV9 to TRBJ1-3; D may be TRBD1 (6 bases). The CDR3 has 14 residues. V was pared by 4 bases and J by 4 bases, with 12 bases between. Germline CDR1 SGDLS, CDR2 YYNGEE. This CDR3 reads CASSPPDRGNTIYF. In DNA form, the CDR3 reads TGTGCCAGCAGCCCCCCGGACAGAGGAAACACCATATATTTT.

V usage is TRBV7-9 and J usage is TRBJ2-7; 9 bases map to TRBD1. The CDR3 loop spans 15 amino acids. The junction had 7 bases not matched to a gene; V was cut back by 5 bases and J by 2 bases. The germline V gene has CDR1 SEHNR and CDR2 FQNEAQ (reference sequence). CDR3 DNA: TGTGCCAGCAGCCCGACCCGGGACAGGGCCTACGAGCAGTACTTC. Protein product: CASSPTRDRAYEQYF. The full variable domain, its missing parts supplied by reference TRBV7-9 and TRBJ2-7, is DTGVSQNPRHKITKRGQNVTFRCDPISEHNRLYWYRQTLGQGPEFLTYFQNEAQLEKSRLLSDRFSAERPKGSFSTLEIQRTEQGDSAMYLCASSPTRDRAYEQYFGPGTRLTVT.

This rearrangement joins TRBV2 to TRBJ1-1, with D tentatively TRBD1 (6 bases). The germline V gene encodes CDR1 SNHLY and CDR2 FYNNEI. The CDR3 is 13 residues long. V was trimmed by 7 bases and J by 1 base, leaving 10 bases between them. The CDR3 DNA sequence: TGTGCCAGCATATCACAGGGGAACACTGAAGCTTTCTTT. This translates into CASISQGNTEAFF.

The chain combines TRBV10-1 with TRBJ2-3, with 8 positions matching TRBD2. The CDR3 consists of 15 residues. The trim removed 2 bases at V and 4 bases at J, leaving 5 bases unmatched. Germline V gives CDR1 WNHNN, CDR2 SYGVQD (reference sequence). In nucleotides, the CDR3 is TGCGCCAGCAGTGAGACTAGCGGCCCACCAGATACGCAGTATTTT. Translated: CASSETSGPPDTQYF.

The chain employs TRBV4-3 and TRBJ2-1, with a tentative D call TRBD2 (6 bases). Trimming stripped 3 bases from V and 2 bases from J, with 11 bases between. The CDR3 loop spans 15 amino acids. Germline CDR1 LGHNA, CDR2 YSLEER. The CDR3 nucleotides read TGCGCCAGCAGCCACCAACTAGCCACCTACAATGAGCAGTTCTTC. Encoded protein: CASSHQLATYNEQFF.

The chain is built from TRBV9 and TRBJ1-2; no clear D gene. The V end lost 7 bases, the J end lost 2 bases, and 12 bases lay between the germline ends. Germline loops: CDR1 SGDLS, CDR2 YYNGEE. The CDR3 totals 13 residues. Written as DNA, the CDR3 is TGTGCCAGCGGCCCATTAGAGAACTATGGCTACACCTTC. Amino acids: CASGPLENYGYTF.

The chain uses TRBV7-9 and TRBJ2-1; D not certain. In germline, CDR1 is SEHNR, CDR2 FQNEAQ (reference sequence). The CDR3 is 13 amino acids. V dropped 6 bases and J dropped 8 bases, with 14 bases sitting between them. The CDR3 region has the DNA TGTGCCAGCAGTCCGATGGTAGTCCATGAGCAGTTCTTC. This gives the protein CASSPMVVHEQFF.

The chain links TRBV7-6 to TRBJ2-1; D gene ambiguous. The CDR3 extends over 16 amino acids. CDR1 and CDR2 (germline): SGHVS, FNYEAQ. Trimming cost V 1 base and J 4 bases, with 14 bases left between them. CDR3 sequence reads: CASSLGYGREYNEQFF. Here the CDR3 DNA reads TGTGCCAGCAGCTTAGGCTATGGACGAGAATACAATGAGCAGTTCTTC.

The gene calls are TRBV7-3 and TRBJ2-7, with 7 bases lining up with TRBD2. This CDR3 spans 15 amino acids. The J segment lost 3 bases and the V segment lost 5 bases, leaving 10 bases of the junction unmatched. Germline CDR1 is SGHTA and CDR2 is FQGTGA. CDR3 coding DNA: TGTGCCAGCAGCGTCGGGGGTGGCGGGAGCTACGAGCAGTACTTC. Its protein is CASSVGGGGSYEQYF. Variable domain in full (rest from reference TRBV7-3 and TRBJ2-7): GAGVSQTPSNKVTEKGKYVELRCDPISGHTALYWYRQSLGQGPEFLIYFQGTGAADDSGLPNDRFFAVRPEGSVSTLKIQRTERGDSAVYLCASSVGGGGSYEQYFGPGTRLTVT.

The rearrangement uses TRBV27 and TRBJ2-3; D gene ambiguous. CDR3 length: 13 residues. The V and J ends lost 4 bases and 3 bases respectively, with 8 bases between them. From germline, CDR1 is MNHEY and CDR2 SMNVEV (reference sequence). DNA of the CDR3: TGTGCCAGCAGTTCACGCCCTACAGATACGCAGTATTTT. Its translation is CASSSRPTDTQYF.

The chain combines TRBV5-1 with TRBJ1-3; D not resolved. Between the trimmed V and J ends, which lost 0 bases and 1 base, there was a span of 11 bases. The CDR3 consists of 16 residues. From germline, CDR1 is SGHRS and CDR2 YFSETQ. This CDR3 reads CASSLGAAVSGNTIYF. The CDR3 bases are TGCGCCAGCAGCTTGGGAGCGGCGGTTTCTGGAAACACCATATATTTT. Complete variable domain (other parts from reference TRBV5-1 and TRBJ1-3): KAGVTQTPRYLIKTRGQQVTLSCSPISGHRSVSWYQQTPGQGLQFLFEYFSETQRNKGNFPGRFSGRQFSNSRSEMNVSTLELGDSALYLCASSLGAAVSGNTIYFGEGSWLTVV.

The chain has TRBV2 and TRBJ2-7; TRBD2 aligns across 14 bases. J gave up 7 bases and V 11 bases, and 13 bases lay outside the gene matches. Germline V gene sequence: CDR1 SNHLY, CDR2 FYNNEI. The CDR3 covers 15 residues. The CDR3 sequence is CASRGGLAGAEEQYF. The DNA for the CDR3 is TGTGCCTCGCGGGGGGGACTAGCGGGAGCGGAGGAGCAGTACTTC. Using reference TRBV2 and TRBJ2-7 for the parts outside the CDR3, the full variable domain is EPEVTQTPSHQVTQMGQEVILRCVPISNHLYFYWYRQILGQKVEFLVSFYNNEISEKSEIFDDQFSVERPDGSNFTLKIRSTKLEDSAMYFCASRGGLAGAEEQYFGPGTRLTVT.

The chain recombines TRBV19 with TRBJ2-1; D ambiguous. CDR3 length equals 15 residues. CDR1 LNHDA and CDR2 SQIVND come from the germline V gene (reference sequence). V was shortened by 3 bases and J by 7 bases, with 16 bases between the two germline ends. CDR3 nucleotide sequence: TGTGCCAGTAGTATTGCCCGGAGCCCCTGGAATGAGCAGTTCTTC. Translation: CASSIARSPWNEQFF.

The CDR3: CASTGTSGFQETQYF. Written as DNA, the CDR3 is TGTGCCAGCACCGGGACTAGCGGGTTTCAAGAGACCCAGTACTTC. The chain has TRBV7-8 and TRBJ2-5; TRBD2 agrees at 12 bases. Germline assignment: CDR1 SGHVS and CDR2 FQNEAQ. Trimming cost V 7 bases and J 2 bases; bases outside gene matches: 5. This CDR3 comprises 15 residues.